This passage covers 32 T cell receptor beta chains from one sample sequenced in a study of T-cell reconstitution after alpha-beta-depleted transplantation in children. Library preparation (for TCRbeta) was performed with unique molecular identifiers. One entry per CDR3 protein, called by TCRdb with MiXCR from the PCR reads. This sample has over 85,000 distinct CDR3 sequences, with 6% to 9% found just once. This material consisted of PBMCs, taken before TCRalphabeta/CD19-depleted stem cell transplant. The receptors were sampled from a boy between 2 and 15 years old with acute lymphoblastic leukemia, due to receive a stem cell transplant.

The rearrangement links TRBV3-1 to TRBJ2-7; D call uncertain. The germline V gene has CDR1 LGHDT and CDR2 YNNKEL (reference sequence). The CDR3 spans 13 residues. Trimming cost V 1 base and J 7 bases, with 11 bases left between them. CDR3 coding DNA: TGTGCCAGCAGCCAAGGCAGGCCTGGAGAGCAGTACTTC. Protein: CASSQGRPGEQYF.

This clonotype turned up a few times. V gene TRBV6-4 combines with J gene TRBJ1-2; D not certain. CDR3 length equals 13 residues. V lost 4 bases to trimming and J lost 2 bases, with 8 bases between them. Germline-derived CDR1 and CDR2 are MRHNA and SNTAGT. CDR3 protein: CASSVGENYGYTF. CDR3 bases: TGTGCCAGCAGTGTTGGGGAGAACTATGGCTACACCTTC.

The rearrangement joins TRBV20-1 to TRBJ2-3; possible D gene TRBD2, 7 bases. This CDR3 is built from 16 residues. Per the germline V gene, CDR1 is DFQATT and CDR2 is SNEGSKA (reference sequence). V was pared by 0 bases and J by 4 bases, with 17 bases between. The CDR3 is CSARDTRGARADTQYF. CDR3 in DNA: TGCAGTGCTAGAGATACCCGGGGGGCGAGGGCAGATACGCAGTATTTT.

The table lists this clonotype with many counts. The chain carries TRBV20-1 and TRBJ1-1; D gene uncertain. The germline V gene has CDR1 DFQATT and CDR2 SNEGSKA (reference sequence). The CDR3 length is 14 residues. Trimming removed 0 bases at V and 3 bases at J, with 11 bases between. The CDR3 protein is CSARDIQSDTEAFF. The CDR3 DNA follows: TGCAGTGCTAGAGATATACAGAGTGACACTGAAGCTTTCTTT.

This clonotype was counted ten times or more. The gene calls are TRBV7-2 and TRBJ2-7; the match to TRBD1 covers 10 bases. The J segment lost 5 bases and the V segment lost 4 bases, leaving 5 bases of the junction unmatched. The CDR3 is made up of 14 amino acids. Germline V gene lookup returns CDR1 SGHTA and CDR2 FQGNSA. The CDR3 sequence is CASSSRQGANEQYF. Here the CDR3 DNA reads TGTGCCAGCAGCTCAAGACAGGGGGCTAACGAGCAGTACTTC.

The chain links TRBV6-1 to TRBJ1-6; D is undetermined. The CDR3 has 12 residues. The V and J ends lost 2 bases and 7 bases respectively, with 3 bases between them. The germline CDR1 and CDR2 sequences are MNHNS and SASEGT. Here the CDR3 reads CASSESNSPLHF. The CDR3 nucleotides are TGTGCCAGCAGTGAATCGAATTCACCCCTCCACTTT.

In this sample, this clonotype turned up many times. The V call is TRBV10-2, the J call TRBJ2-1; D gene ambiguous. Germline V gives CDR1 WSHSY, CDR2 SAAADI. V was pared by 0 bases and J by 6 bases, with 3 bases between. The CDR3 is 12 residues long. CDR3 in amino acids: CASSESLNEQFF. Written as DNA, the CDR3 is TGCGCCAGCAGTGAGTCCCTCAATGAGCAGTTCTTC.

In its sample, this clonotype was seen a few times. V is TRBV20-1 and J is TRBJ2-2; D gene uncertain. Deletions cut 3 bases from V and 3 bases from J, with 5 bases between. This CDR3 contains 12 residues. The germline gives CDR1 DFQATT, CDR2 SNEGSKA (reference sequence). The CDR3 DNA sequence: TGCAGTGCTAGGGGATACACCGGGGAGCTGTTTTTT. It is translated as CSARGYTGELFF.

The rearrangement joins TRBV5-1 to TRBJ2-2; a possible D gene is TRBD1 (5 bases). CDR3 length: 16 amino acids. Germline lookup yields CDR1 SGHRS and CDR2 YFSETQ. Trimming pared 0 bases from V and 1 base from J, leaving 10 bases between. CDR3 nucleotides: TGCGCCAGCAGCTTGGGGTTTGGACAGAACACCGGGGAGCTGTTTTTT. This translates into CASSLGFGQNTGELFF. The full variable domain, with the rest looked up from reference TRBV5-1 and TRBJ2-2, is KAGVTQTPRYLIKTRGQQVTLSCSPISGHRSVSWYQQTPGQGLQFLFEYFSETQRNKGNFPGRFSGRQFSNSRSEMNVSTLELGDSALYLCASSLGFGQNTGELFFGEGSRLTVL.

This clonotype was observed many times. The chain carries TRBV12-3 or TRBV12-4 and TRBJ1-2, with D hard to call. There are 12 residues in the CDR3. Trimming pared 6 bases from V and 2 bases from J, leaving 7 bases between. This CDR3 reads CASSEKNYGYTF. The CDR3 DNA reads as TGTGCCAGCAGCGAGAAAAACTATGGCTACACCTTC.

The gene calls are TRBV25-1 and TRBJ1-3; the D is unclear. V was trimmed by 4 bases and J by 0 bases, leaving 4 bases between them. The CDR3 is 13 residues long. Germline-derived CDR1 and CDR2 are MGHDK and SYGVNS. CDR3 in DNA: TGTGCCAGCAGTGTCGACTCTGGAAACACCATATATTTT. This encodes CASSVDSGNTIYF.

This clonotype has just a few counts. Written as DNA, the CDR3 is TGCGCCAGCAGCTTGGCTCCTTTGGAGGGGGGAGGCAACACTGAAGCTTTCTTT. Translated, it gives CASSLAPLEGGGNTEAFF. The chain is built from TRBV5-1 and TRBJ1-1, with D possibly being TRBD1 (6 bases). The CDR3 length is 18 residues. V was clipped by 0 bases and J by 2 bases, with 20 bases between them. CDR1 is SGHRS and CDR2 is YFSETQ in the germline V gene.

The sample holds a few counts of this clonotype. The gene calls are TRBV5-6 and TRBJ1-2; D unclear. CDR1 SGHDT and CDR2 YYEEEE come from the germline V gene. V gave up 1 base and J gave up 4 bases, with 8 bases separating them. CDR3 size: 13 residues. CDR3 DNA sequence: TGTGCCAGCAGCTTGAGCCAGACCTATGGCTACACCTTC. Its translation: CASSLSQTYGYTF.

This rearrangement joins TRBV4-1 to TRBJ2-5, with TRBD2 matching 8 bases. With 0 bases clipped from V and 5 bases from J, the junction kept 8 bases outside the gene matches. The CDR3 totals 16 residues. CDR1 is MGHRA and CDR2 is YSYEKL in the germline V gene. The CDR3 is CASSQEGVASGETQYF. DNA for the CDR3: TGCGCCAGCAGCCAAGAAGGGGTGGCTAGCGGGGAGACCCAGTACTTC.

The chain has TRBV10-3 and TRBJ2-7, with no clear D. Germline V lookup: CDR1 ENHRY, CDR2 SYGVKD. There are 13 residues in the CDR3. The germline V and J ends were trimmed by 3 bases and 6 bases, with 12 bases remaining between them. In nucleotides, the CDR3 is TGTGCCATCAGTGATGGCGTGGTGGTCGAGCAGTACTTC. It yields the protein CAISDGVVVEQYF.

Worth noting for this clonotype: The junction shows a germline mismatch at one end, possibly a read error. V is TRBV4-3 and J is TRBJ1-5; no firm D call. The germline V gene encodes CDR1 LGHNA and CDR2 YSLEER. The CDR3 extends over 13 amino acids. The CDR3 DNA sequence: TGCGCCATCAGCCAAGTAAGAGATCAGCCCCAGCATTTT. It is translated as CAISQVRDQPQHF.

The rearrangement uses TRBV5-1 and TRBJ1-1; no clear D gene. CDR3 length: 16 amino acids. V was trimmed by 7 bases and J by 1 base, leaving 20 bases between them. Germline V gene data show CDR1 as SGHRS and CDR2 as YFSETQ. CDR3 DNA: TGCGCCAGCTCTCACGGGGAAGGGATTGAGAACACTGAAGCTTTCTTT. Amino acids: CASSHGEGIENTEAFF.

This clonotype was recorded at least ten times. The chain uses TRBV4-1 and TRBJ2-1, with TRBD2 matching over 7 bases. Germline CDR1 and CDR2: MGHRA and YSYEKL. V dropped 2 bases and J dropped 10; count of bases not matched to a gene: 8. The CDR3 sequence is 14 residues long. The DNA of the CDR3 is TGCGCCAGCAGCCAATCCCCCCGGGGAGGGGAGCAGTTCTTC. Amino acids: CASSQSPRGGEQFF.

This chain connects TRBV20-1 to TRBJ2-3; the match to TRBD2 covers 7 bases. V dropped 3 bases and J dropped 4; count of bases not matched to a gene: 10. Germline CDR1 and CDR2: DFQATT and SNEGSKA (reference sequence). CDR3 length equals 15 residues. DNA of the CDR3: TGCAGTGCTAGTAAGACTAGCCTGGGAGCAGATACGCAGTATTTT. It encodes CSASKTSLGADTQYF.

The chain is built from TRBV20-1 and TRBJ2-5; D possibly corresponds to TRBD2 (7 bases). CDR1 is DFQATT and CDR2 is SNEGSKA in the germline V gene (reference sequence). Trimming took 5 bases from V and 5 from J, leaving 15 bases between them. The CDR3 length is 13 residues. The CDR3 coding sequence is TGCAGTGCTGGAGGGGGGGGGCGTGAGACCCAGTACTTC. Protein sequence: CSAGGGGRETQYF.

This clonotype appeared a few times. The chain is built from TRBV3-1 and TRBJ2-3; weak D call: TRBD2 (7 bases). The CDR3 contains 15 residues. V lost 2 bases, J lost 3 bases, and 12 bases lay in between. The germline gives CDR1 LGHDT, CDR2 YNNKEL (reference sequence). The CDR3 is CASSQKGGGTDTQYF. CDR3 coding DNA: TGTGCCAGCAGCCAAAAGGGGGGGGGGACAGATACGCAGTATTTT.

Only a few counts were recorded for this clonotype. The chain couples TRBV15 to TRBJ1-5; D gene ambiguous. The CDR3 sequence is 17 residues long. The germline V gene encodes CDR1 LNHNV and CDR2 YYDKDF (reference sequence). Trimming removed 0 bases from V and 0 bases from J, with 12 bases in between. CDR3 in amino acids: CATSRDSVSYSNQPQHF. The CDR3 DNA reads as TGTGCCACCAGCAGAGATTCTGTCAGTTATAGCAATCAGCCCCAGCATTTT.

This clonotype came up many times. The chain is built from TRBV27 and TRBJ2-3; D is uncertain. V was trimmed by 2 bases and J by 0 bases, leaving 6 bases between them. The CDR3 has 14 residues. The germline V gene encodes CDR1 MNHEY and CDR2 SMNVEV (reference sequence). CDR3 protein: CASSLETSTDTQYF. The CDR3 DNA reads TGTGCCAGCAGTTTAGAAACCAGCACAGATACGCAGTATTTT.

This clonotype was picked up one time. Possible read error: a much larger clone is one base away. The V call is TRBV5-5, the J call TRBJ1-2; no clear D gene. There are 13 residues in the CDR3. Looked up from germline, CDR1 is SGHKS and CDR2 is YYEKEE (reference sequence). CDR3 amino acids: CASTERVDYGYAF. In nucleotides, the CDR3 is TGTGCCAGCACCGAAAGAGTTGACTATGGCTACGCCTTC.

This clonotype was picked up many times. The J gene is TRBJ2-7, the V gene TRBV19; the match to TRBD1 covers 7 bases. The germline gives CDR1 LNHDA, CDR2 SQIVND (reference sequence). The CDR3 is 15 amino acids. After removal of 9 bases from V and 2 bases from J, the junction contained 13 bases not matched to a gene. This CDR3 reads CASPAGGPDTYEQYF. CDR3 coding DNA: TGTGCCAGCCCCGCAGGGGGACCTGATACCTACGAGCAGTACTTC.

The rearrangement links TRBV20-1 to TRBJ2-3, with D perhaps given as TRBD1 or TRBD2 (5 bases each). Looked up from germline, CDR1 is DFQATT and CDR2 is SNEGSKA (reference sequence). This CDR3 is 14 amino acids long. The V end lost 7 bases, the J end lost 4 bases, and 18 bases lay between the germline ends. This CDR3 is CSVRDLVGPDTQYF. DNA of the CDR3: TGCAGTGTAAGGGACCTAGTGGGACCAGATACGCAGTATTTT.

This clonotype was observed many times. The rearrangement links TRBV15 to TRBJ2-7; D gene unclear. Trimming left V 3 bases short and J 3 bases short, with 15 bases between. The CDR3 is 15 amino acids. Germline assignment: CDR1 LNHNV and CDR2 YYDKDF (reference sequence). CDR3 in amino acids: CATSRDVISGYEQYF. DNA of the CDR3: TGTGCCACCAGCAGGGACGTTATTTCAGGCTACGAGCAGTACTTC. The whole variable domain, remainder taken from reference TRBV15 and TRBJ2-7, is DAMVIQNPRYQVTQFGKPVTLSCSQTLNHNVMYWYQQKSSQAPKLLFHYYDKDFNNEADTPDNFQSRRPNTSFCFLDIRSPGLGDTAMYLCATSRDVISGYEQYFGPGTRLTVT.

This clonotype has a count of ten or more. This chain's CDR3 is CASGLVLRLTRTSETDTQYF. For the CDR3, the DNA is TGTGCTAGTGGTTTGGTACTGAGGTTGACGCGGACTAGCGAGACAGATACGCAGTATTTT. The rearrangement uses TRBV12-5 and TRBJ2-3; 9 nucleotides line up with TRBD2. V lost 0 bases and J lost 3; bases outside the gene matches: 16. The CDR3 extends over 20 amino acids. Per germline, CDR1 LGHNT and CDR2 FRNRAP.

This clonotype has at least ten counts. Here the CDR3 DNA reads TGTGCCAGCAGCCAAGAGACTAGTTACACAGATACGCAGTATTTT. Its protein is CASSQETSYTDTQYF. The gene calls are TRBV4-2 and TRBJ2-3; a weak D match, TRBD2 (6 bases). The CDR3 length is 15 residues. Per the germline V gene, CDR1 is LGHNA and CDR2 is YNFKEQ. V lost 0 bases and J 2 bases, leaving 9 bases between the germline ends.

There are many counts of this clonotype. The V and J genes are TRBV10-3 and TRBJ1-3; TRBD1 might be the D (5 bases). The germline V gene has CDR1 ENHRY and CDR2 SYGVKD. The CDR3 sequence is 14 residues long. Trimming removed 3 bases from V and 3 bases from J, with 9 bases in between. The CDR3 DNA sequence: TGTGCCATCAGTGACGGAGGGGATGGAAACACCATATATTTT. Encoded protein: CAISDGGDGNTIYF.

This clonotype appeared a single time. In this CDR3 the conserved last residue, phenylalanine or tryptophan, is missing, so a read error is likely. The chain is built from TRBV7-3 and TRBJ2-2; no definite D call. The CDR3 runs to 13 residues. Trimming took 3 bases from V and 4 from J, leaving 6 bases between them. Germline loops: CDR1 SGHTA, CDR2 FQGTGA. CDR3 region: CASSFGGTGELFS. The DNA for the CDR3 is TGTGCCAGCAGCTTCGGCGGCACCGGGGAGCTGTTTTCT.

This clonotype was seen at least ten times. The rearrangement joins TRBV2 to TRBJ2-5; 7 bases are a match to TRBD2. J was trimmed by 5 bases and V by 7 bases; bases with no gene match: 1. The CDR3 contains 11 residues. CDR1 and CDR2 (germline): SNHLY, FYNNEI. CDR3 in DNA: TGTGCCAGCACCGGGGGGGAGACCCAGTACTTC. It translates to CASTGGETQYF.